The 29 T cell receptor beta chains in this list originate from one sample, sequenced in a study of blood T cells in healthy people across ages. A J-beta primer mix and a sample-barcoded 5' primer were used in a second PCR of about 7 to 12 cycles. In TCRdb, the 5' RACE reads were re-called with MiXCR into one record per CDR3 protein. The data hold about 930,000 distinct CDR3 sequences, with about 27% observed a single time. This same sample was also taken into another study, of T cells of mothers and their children.

Sequenced sample: blood. These receptors all come from a woman aged 40 to 55 in good health.

J is TRBJ1-5 and V is TRBV2; a weak D match, TRBD1 (5 bases). CDR3 length equals 16 residues. Germline-derived CDR1 and CDR2 are SNHLY and FYNNEI. Trimming took 7 bases from V and 1 from J, leaving 17 bases between them. CDR3 in amino acids: CASMDIDSPSNQPQHF. For the CDR3, the DNA is TGTGCCAGCATGGACATCGACAGCCCAAGCAATCAGCCCCAGCATTTT.

This clonotype was counted ten times or more. The chain is built from TRBV5-1 and TRBJ1-4; D is uncertain. V was shortened by 3 bases and J by 7 bases, with 22 bases between the two germline ends. CDR1 and CDR2 (germline): SGHRS, YFSETQ. This CDR3 contains 17 residues. The chain's CDR3 is CASSYRPRSLGGEKLFF. The CDR3 DNA is TGCGCCAGCAGCTATCGACCGCGGAGTTTGGGTGGTGAAAAACTGTTTTTT.

The table lists this clonotype with many counts. The chain employs TRBV11-2 and TRBJ2-7, with unresolved D. Germline-derived CDR1 and CDR2 are SGHAT and FQNNGV. Trimming left V 5 bases short and J 3 bases short, with 11 bases between. This CDR3 comprises 13 residues. CDR3 DNA sequence: TGTGCCAGCAGCACTTCCATGGGCTACGAGCAGTACTTC. Translated: CASSTSMGYEQYF.

This clonotype was counted a single time. A read error may be the cause here, since a much bigger clone is one base away. The rearrangement uses TRBV6-5 and TRBJ2-5, with 7 bases identical to TRBD1. CDR1 is MNHEY and CDR2 is SVGAGI in the germline V gene. Losses at the gene ends were 6 bases for V and 2 bases for J; bases not matched to a gene: 6. The CDR3 has 14 amino acids. CDR3 sequence (DNA): TGTGCCAGCAGGTCTAGCAGGGGGCAAGAGACCCAGTACTTC. Translating it yields CASRSSRGQETQYF.

The sample holds many counts of this clonotype. This sequence joins TRBV7-2 and TRBJ1-2; TRBD1 is a possible D gene (5 bases). The V end was cut by 2 bases, the J end by 1 base, with 8 bases between. Per the germline V gene, CDR1 is SGHTA and CDR2 is FQGNSA. The CDR3 length is 14 residues. The CDR3 region has the DNA TGTGCCAGCAGCTTACCCCAGGGTAACTATGGCTACACCTTC. It yields the protein CASSLPQGNYGYTF.

The table lists this clonotype with many counts. This sequence joins TRBV7-6 and TRBJ2-7, with D perhaps matching TRBD1 (6 bases). Germline loops: CDR1 SGHVS, CDR2 FNYEAQ. V was clipped by 6 bases and J by 0 bases, with 9 bases between them. The CDR3 is 13 residues long. CDR3 amino acids: CASRLQGSYEQYF. As DNA, the CDR3 is TGTGCCAGCAGACTACAGGGCTCCTACGAGCAGTACTTC.

This chain joins TRBV28 and TRBJ2-5; TRBD2 aligns across 7 bases. After removal of 7 bases from V and 10 bases from J, the junction contained 21 bases not matched to a gene. The CDR3 consists of 16 residues. Germline values: CDR1 MDHEN, CDR2 SYDVKM. The CDR3 protein is CASTENGGTNGVGQYF. DNA of the CDR3: TGTGCCAGCACCGAAAACGGAGGGACTAACGGGGTGGGCCAGTACTTC.

The chain recombines TRBV20-1 with TRBJ1-1, with TRBD1 matching 7 bases. This CDR3 spans 17 amino acids. CDR1 and CDR2 (germline): DFQATT, SNEGSKA (reference sequence). V lost 6 bases to trimming and J lost 1 base; unmatched junction nucleotides: 17. The CDR3 sequence is CSARGSPGQLTNTEAFF. The CDR3 DNA sequence: TGCAGTGCGAGGGGGTCCCCGGGACAGCTTACGAACACTGAAGCTTTCTTT.

This clonotype was detected only once. This chain connects TRBV7-2 to TRBJ1-5; TRBD1 aligns across 7 bases. Germline V CDR1 and CDR2: SGHTA, FQGNSA. This CDR3 is 13 amino acids long. V gave up 5 bases and J gave up 7 bases; unmatched junction bases: 5. Written as DNA, the CDR3 is TGTGCCAGCAGCGTGACAGGGTTACAGCCCCAGCATTTT. Translated, it gives CASSVTGLQPQHF.

There are a few counts of this clonotype. Possible read error: a much larger clone is one base away. The chain is built from TRBV6-4 and TRBJ2-1; TRBD1 matches at 11 bases. Per the germline V gene, CDR1 is MRHNA and CDR2 is SNTAGT. Trimming at V came to 6 bases and at J to 6 bases, leaving 4 bases not matched to a gene. The CDR3 extends over 14 amino acids. CDR3 sequence reads: CASREGTGGNEQFF. For the CDR3, the DNA is TGTGCCAGCAGGGAGGGGACAGGGGGCAATGAGCAGTTCTTC.

This clonotype was seen only a few times. This rearrangement joins TRBV15 to TRBJ2-2; 8 bases map to TRBD1. The CDR3 is 17 amino acids. CDR1 and CDR2 from the germline V gene are LNHNV and YYDKDF (reference sequence). V lost 0 bases and J lost 7; bases outside the gene matches: 10. Written as DNA, the CDR3 is TGTGCCACCAGCAGAGATCAGGGGGGACAGGTTGGCGGGGAGCTGTTTTTT. Its translation: CATSRDQGGQVGGELFF.

The chain carries TRBV5-6 and TRBJ2-5; 9 bases are a match to TRBD2. Germline V gene lookup returns CDR1 SGHDT and CDR2 YYEEEE. The J segment lost 0 bases and the V segment lost 4 bases, leaving 4 bases of the junction unmatched. The CDR3 length is 15 residues. This chain's CDR3 is CASSQLAGDQETQYF. The CDR3 nucleotides read TGTGCCAGCAGCCAATTAGCGGGGGACCAAGAGACCCAGTACTTC. Complete variable domain (other parts from reference TRBV5-6 and TRBJ2-5): DAGVTQSPTHLIKTRGQQVTLRCSPKSGHDTVSWYQQALGQGPQFIFQYYEEEERQRGNFPDRFSGHQFPNYSSELNVNALLLGDSALYLCASSQLAGDQETQYFGPGTRLLVL.

The genes are TRBV29-1 and TRBJ2-3; TRBD1 agrees at 9 bases. After removal of 1 base from V and 6 bases from J, the junction contained 11 bases not matched to a gene. This CDR3 comprises 16 residues. Germline V gene lookup returns CDR1 SQVTM and CDR2 ANQGSEA. The CDR3: CSVEAVRQGVPDTQYF. CDR3 coding DNA: TGCAGCGTTGAAGCCGTGAGACAGGGGGTTCCCGATACGCAGTATTTT.

This clonotype was observed a handful of times. This chain uses TRBV12-3 or TRBV12-4 with TRBJ1-2; D unclear. V dropped 1 base and J dropped 4 bases, with 16 bases sitting between them. The length of the CDR3 is 16 residues. CDR3 in amino acids: CASSLGETGLPYGYTF. The CDR3 region has the DNA TGTGCCAGCAGTTTAGGGGAGACCGGCCTACCCTATGGCTACACCTTC.

In this sample, this clonotype turned up many times. The chain has TRBV20-1 and TRBJ2-7; possible D gene TRBD2, 5 bases. Trimming stripped 0 bases from V and 3 bases from J, with 9 bases between. The CDR3 contains 13 residues. Germline lookup yields CDR1 DFQATT and CDR2 SNEGSKA (reference sequence). The DNA of the CDR3 is TGCAGTGCTAGAGATACGGGGAGCTACGAGCAGTACTTC. It is translated as CSARDTGSYEQYF.

This clonotype was found a few times. The CDR3 here is CATSDLDRDRTDTQYF. For the CDR3, the DNA is TGTGCCACCAGTGATCTGGACAGGGACCGCACAGATACGCAGTATTTT. The chain links TRBV24-1 to TRBJ2-3; 8 positions match TRBD1. The junction had 5 bases not matched to a gene; V was cut back by 3 bases and J by 1 base. In germline, CDR1 is KGHDR, CDR2 SFDVKD. CDR3 length equals 16 residues.

This clonotype was detected a few times. Written as DNA, the CDR3 is TGTGCCAGCAGATACGCGACAGGGATGAACACTGAAGCTTTCTTT. It codes for CASRYATGMNTEAFF. V is TRBV6-6 and J is TRBJ1-1, with TRBD1 matching over 7 bases. This CDR3 spans 15 amino acids. Germline CDR1 and CDR2: MNHNY and SVGAGI (reference sequence). V gave up 6 bases and J gave up 0 bases; unmatched junction bases: 7.

This clonotype has a single count. CDR3 region: CSADIPAGAPETQYF. CDR3 DNA sequence: TGCAGTGCCGATATCCCCGCAGGGGCCCCGGAGACCCAGTACTTC. The chain carries TRBV20-1 and TRBJ2-5; D is possibly TRBD1 (6 bases). This CDR3 is built from 15 residues. Germline V gene sequence: CDR1 DFQATT, CDR2 SNEGSKA (reference sequence). Trimming cost V 6 bases and J 5 bases, with 22 bases left between them.

CDR3 in DNA: TGTGCCAGCAGTTTCATAGCGGGAGGGCGGGATACGCAGTATTTT. Translating it yields CASSFIAGGRDTQYF. The chain recombines TRBV12-3 or TRBV12-4 with TRBJ2-3, with 11 bases lining up with TRBD2. The CDR3 has 15 amino acids. V lost 3 bases and J lost 6; bases outside the gene matches: 5.

This sequence joins TRBV4-3 and TRBJ1-3; no clear D gene. CDR1 is LGHNA, CDR2 YSLEER, per germline. Deletions cut 0 bases from V and 4 bases from J, with 13 bases between. The CDR3 is 16 amino acids. The CDR3: CASSQDRGERGNTIYF. The CDR3 coding sequence is TGCGCCAGCAGCCAAGACCGTGGGGAAAGGGGAAACACCATATATTTT.

V usage is TRBV6-1 and J usage is TRBJ1-2; 7 bases line up with TRBD1. The V gene end was trimmed by 6 bases and the J gene end by 4 bases; junction bases not matched to a gene: 11. Germline-derived CDR1 and CDR2 are MNHNS and SASEGT. The CDR3 runs to 15 residues. CDR3 loop: CASRRPTTGPYGYTF. The CDR3 bases are TGTGCCAGCAGACGACCTACGACAGGGCCCTATGGCTACACCTTC.

This clonotype was recorded a few times. The chain employs TRBV24-1 and TRBJ2-7, with D uncertain. With the DNA end fitting TRBJ2-5 better, the J assignment may be wrong. Germline lookup yields CDR1 KGHDR and CDR2 SFDVKD. This CDR3 region has 16 residues. CDR3 sequence: CATSDRKLSGRETQYF. CDR3 bases: TGTGCCACCAGTGATCGCAAGCTGTCGGGTCGAGAGACCCAGTACTTC.

The chain uses TRBV6-2 or TRBV6-3 and TRBJ2-5, with D possibly being TRBD1 (6 bases). The CDR3 totals 13 residues. Germline V gene sequence: CDR1 MNHEY, CDR2 SVGEGT. V lost 6 bases and J lost 11, with 19 bases in between. For the CDR3, the DNA is TGTGCCAGCAGGCCTACAGGGTCGAGGGAGCAGTACTTC. Protein sequence: CASRPTGSREQYF.

The chain employs TRBV29-1 and TRBJ1-3; the D is unclear. Germline V gives CDR1 SQVTM, CDR2 ANQGSEA. With 5 bases removed from V and 0 bases from J, the gap between germline ends came to 14 bases. The CDR3 loop spans 15 amino acids. This CDR3 is CSVLSRPSSGNTIYF. As DNA, the CDR3 is TGCAGCGTTCTATCGCGTCCTAGCTCTGGAAACACCATATATTTT.

The chain employs TRBV7-3 and TRBJ2-1; 7 nucleotides agree with TRBD2. Germline V CDR1 and CDR2: SGHTA, FQGTGA. The CDR3 has 14 residues. After removal of 0 bases from V and 7 bases from J, the junction contained 3 bases not matched to a gene. The CDR3 sequence: CASSLTLAANEQFF. The DNA for the CDR3 is TGTGCCAGCAGCTTAACCCTAGCGGCTAATGAGCAGTTCTTC.

The chain recombines TRBV5-1 with TRBJ1-2, with 10 bases matching TRBD1. The CDR3 is 15 amino acids. J lost 6 bases, V lost 3 bases, and 8 bases had no gene match. The germline gives CDR1 SGHRS, CDR2 YFSETQ. CDR3 amino acids: CASSSWPGTGDGYTF. CDR3 bases: TGCGCCAGCAGCTCTTGGCCGGGGACAGGGGATGGCTACACCTTC.

This clonotype occurred many times. The chain employs TRBV29-1 and TRBJ2-7; 10 positions match TRBD1. Germline trimming cut 7 bases from V and 2 bases from J; bases unmatched to any gene: 8. The germline CDR1 and CDR2 sequences are SQVTM and ANQGSEA. This CDR3 comprises 14 residues. The CDR3: CSAGQGLSTYEQYF. CDR3 DNA sequence: TGCAGCGCGGGACAGGGGCTCTCCACCTACGAGCAGTACTTC.

The rearrangement joins TRBV5-1 to TRBJ1-5; no firm D call. V was clipped by 0 bases and J by 5 bases, with 12 bases between them. There are 15 residues in the CDR3. Per the germline V gene, CDR1 is SGHRS and CDR2 is YFSETQ. CDR3 bases: TGCGCCAGCAGCTTGGAGGGTAGACGGGATCAGCCCCAGCATTTT. Its translation: CASSLEGRRDQPQHF.

The chain couples TRBV28 to TRBJ1-1; no clear D gene. Germline-derived CDR1 and CDR2 are MDHEN and SYDVKM. This CDR3 spans 14 amino acids. The V gene lost 5 bases and the J gene lost 0 bases, with 10 bases spanning the gap. DNA of the CDR3: TGTGCCAGCAGTATCCGGGTCCTGAACACTGAAGCTTTCTTT. Translation: CASSIRVLNTEAFF.